This is a list of T cell receptor beta chains from one sample in a study of T cell responses to AZD1222 COVID-19 vaccine. The table came from immunoSEQ multiplex PCR; TCRdb's copy has only in-frame clones and leaves some out. The sample lists 95,000 to 150,000 clones; about nine tenths were seen once. The sample consisted of peripheral blood, taken on day 0 of AZD1222 vaccination. Source of these receptors: an adult in good health. The CDR3 runs from the conserved cysteine through the conserved F or W.

j_gene: TRBJ2-7
v_gene: TRBV2
CDR3aa: CASSFSYEQYF

j_gene: TRBJ2-3
v_gene: TRBV29-1
CDR3aa: CSVELGRGDTQYF

j_gene: TRBJ2-2
v_gene: TRBV28
CDR3aa: CASTPYTGELFF

j_gene: TRBJ2-7
v_gene: TRBV10-3
CDR3aa: CAISETSGIYEQYF

j_gene: TRBJ2-7
v_gene: TRBV3-1/TRBV3-2
CDR3aa: CASSQGSGVAWF

j_gene: TRBJ1-2
v_gene: TRBV7-2
CDR3aa: CASSLVADNYGYTF

j_gene: TRBJ2-2
v_gene: TRBV28
CDR3aa: CASSKNGELFF

j_gene: TRBJ1-5
v_gene: TRBV19
CDR3aa: CASSIAGGLSNQPQHF

j_gene: TRBJ2-6
v_gene: TRBV19
CDR3aa: CASGGQGSGANVLTF

j_gene: TRBJ2-2
v_gene: TRBV5-8
CDR3aa: CASSSPLRWGHEKGELFF

j_gene: TRBJ2-7
v_gene: TRBV19
CDR3aa: CASRGRGNEQYF

j_gene: TRBJ2-1
v_gene: TRBV24-1
CDR3aa: CATSVDGAGAEQFF

j_gene: TRBJ1-1
v_gene: TRBV5-6
CDR3aa: CASSLAGGEAFF

j_gene: TRBJ2-5
v_gene: TRBV5-6
CDR3aa: CASRRQGGETQYF

j_gene: TRBJ2-1
v_gene: TRBV7-9
CDR3aa: CASSRIVALLDNEQFF

j_gene: TRBJ2-1
v_gene: TRBV9
CDR3aa: CASSSTSGSYNEQFF

j_gene: TRBJ2-5
v_gene: TRBV28
CDR3aa: CASSFSGGRTETQYF

j_gene: TRBJ2-3
v_gene: TRBV7-9
CDR3aa: CASSLTSRGADTQYF

j_gene: TRBJ2-5
v_gene: TRBV7-6
CDR3aa: CASSLAETVFGETQYF

j_gene: TRBJ2-1
v_gene: TRBV28
CDR3aa: CASTSGGAYNEQFF

j_gene: TRBJ2-7
v_gene: TRBV30
CDR3aa: CAWSPGSYEQYF

j_gene: TRBJ2-6
v_gene: TRBV9
CDR3aa: CASSYGTGANVLTF

j_gene: TRBJ2-4
v_gene: TRBV13
CDR3aa: CASSGDSAKNIQYF

j_gene: TRBJ2-1
v_gene: TRBV7-9
CDR3aa: CASSSTLAGTTNEQFF

j_gene: TRBJ2-2
v_gene: TRBV15
CDR3aa: CATSRDMRQDTGELFF

j_gene: TRBJ1-2
v_gene: TRBV7-9
CDR3aa: CASSLGPWGVRYGYTF

j_gene: TRBJ1-2
v_gene: TRBV28
CDR3aa: CASRSSSGGHYGYTF

j_gene: TRBJ1-2
v_gene: TRBV6-2/TRBV6-3
CDR3aa: CASSSFSGYTF

j_gene: TRBJ1-2
v_gene: TRBV9
CDR3aa: CASSVSSINYGYTF

j_gene: TRBJ2-3
v_gene: TRBV23-1
CDR3aa: CASSQLGSCTDTQYF

j_gene: TRBJ2-2
v_gene: TRBV9
CDR3aa: CASSVHPRSGGELFF

j_gene: TRBJ1-1
v_gene: TRBV19
CDR3aa: CASSIKRGTEAFF

j_gene: TRBJ2-7
v_gene: TRBV27
CDR3aa: CASSLSDSGTRSYEQYF

j_gene: TRBJ1-5
v_gene: TRBV2
CDR3aa: CASSGDRVRNQPQHF

j_gene: TRBJ2-1
v_gene: TRBV7-2
CDR3aa: CASSLPLRANEQFF

j_gene: TRBJ1-1
v_gene: TRBV29-1
CDR3aa: CSVVPENTEAFF

j_gene: TRBJ2-1
v_gene: TRBV12-3/TRBV12-4
CDR3aa: CASSPGPGGEQFF

j_gene: TRBJ1-6
v_gene: TRBV1
CDR3aa: CTSSQGGSYNSPLHF

j_gene: TRBJ1-3
v_gene: TRBV4-2
CDR3aa: CASSQELRAGNTIYF

j_gene: TRBJ2-2
v_gene: TRBV5-6
CDR3aa: CASSSLGDTGELFF

j_gene: TRBJ1-5
v_gene: TRBV27
CDR3aa: CASSLLAGATQPQHF

j_gene: TRBJ1-5
v_gene: TRBV28
CDR3aa: CASSNIRGSNQPQHF

j_gene: TRBJ2-2
v_gene: TRBV4-1
CDR3aa: CASSQGLLNTGELFF

j_gene: TRBJ2-2
v_gene: TRBV7-2
CDR3aa: CASSYGGGLNTGELFF

j_gene: TRBJ1-5
v_gene: TRBV2
CDR3aa: CASSDRGQPQHF

j_gene: TRBJ2-7
v_gene: TRBV27
CDR3aa: CASSFRPGLAGIHEQYF

j_gene: TRBJ1-5
v_gene: TRBV7-2
CDR3aa: CASSLDWQGNNNQPQHF

j_gene: TRBJ2-1
v_gene: TRBV27
CDR3aa: CASSLRAVGTLSYNEQFF

j_gene: TRBJ2-7
v_gene: TRBV7-8
CDR3aa: CASSLEGPRPYEQYF

j_gene: TRBJ2-7
v_gene: TRBV5-6
CDR3aa: CASSLGGLGTYEQYF

j_gene: TRBJ2-7
v_gene: TRBV10-2
CDR3aa: CASSGGGSYEQYF

j_gene: TRBJ1-5
v_gene: TRBV20-1
CDR3aa: CSASGIWSNQPQHF

j_gene: TRBJ2-7
v_gene: TRBV28
CDR3aa: CASSSPTGSGTVSYEQYF

j_gene: TRBJ2-7
v_gene: TRBV19
CDR3aa: CASKGLAGGDSYEQYF

j_gene: TRBJ2-7
v_gene: TRBV14
CDR3aa: CASSQENDPFAIQYSYEQYF

j_gene: TRBJ1-4
v_gene: TRBV6-6
CDR3aa: CASNVVGEKLFF

j_gene: TRBJ1-4
v_gene: TRBV11-2
CDR3aa: CASSLVPTPGSNEKLFF